The 21 T cell receptor beta chains reported below all come from one sample, sequenced in a study of CXCR3-negative and CXCR3-positive naive CD8 T cells. TRB cDNA libraries were made by UMI-labeled 5' RACE. TCRdb reprocessed the 5' RACE reads and reports one entry per CDR3 protein, with no DNA. The sample has some 130,000 distinct CDR3 sequences; the top ten hold approximately 0.29%. Sequences were obtained from naive CXCR3- CD8+ T cells from blood. Subset reported: CD45RO-CCR7+CD27+CD95- naive CD8+ T cells lacking CXCR3 (TNR3-). Every receptor here comes from a human donor in good health. Some clones in this sample may be carry-over from other donors' samples.

The gene calls are TRBV20-1 and TRBJ2-7; the D call of TRBD1 rests on TCRdb alone, since no DNA is present to check it. The CDR3 extends over 15 amino acids. Germline V gene sequence: CDR1 DFQATT, CDR2 SNEGSKA (reference sequence). The CDR3 protein is CSARDQQESSYEQYF.

The chain combines TRBV28 with TRBJ2-7; TCRdb reports TRBD1, a call that lacks DNA to check it against. CDR1 and CDR2 from the germline V gene are MDHEN and SYDVKM. CDR3 length equals 13 residues. CDR3 sequence: CASLIRGHSEQYF.

This chain connects TRBV7-9 to TRBJ1-1. The CDR3 extends over 15 amino acids. The germline V gene has CDR1 SEHNR and CDR2 FQNEAQ (reference sequence). CDR3 protein: CASSPPGGSNTEAFF.

The chain couples TRBV4-3 to TRBJ2-1; the D call of TRBD2 rests on TCRdb alone, since no DNA is present to check it. Looked up from germline, CDR1 is LGHNA and CDR2 is YSLEER. CDR3 length: 16 amino acids. The CDR3 reads CASSQDIAGGLNEQFF.

V and J are TRBV7-9 and TRBJ2-7; TCRdb picks TRBD2, but there is no DNA to check that call. This CDR3 contains 15 residues. CDR1 and CDR2 from the germline V gene are SEHNR and FQNEAQ (reference sequence). This CDR3 reads CASSLGLAGESEQYF.

The chain combines TRBV6-5 with TRBJ2-5; checking the TCRdb D call of TRBD1 is not possible without DNA. Germline V gene lookup returns CDR1 MNHEY and CDR2 SVGAGI. The CDR3 has 17 residues. Here the CDR3 reads CASSYSTGTAGEETQYF.

CDR3 sequence reads: CASSLFHEQFF. The rearrangement uses TRBV11-2 and TRBJ2-1. The germline CDR1 and CDR2 sequences are SGHAT and FQNNGV. CDR3 size: 11 residues.

The genes are TRBV28 and TRBJ2-7; TCRdb names TRBD1, which stays unverified in the absence of DNA. The germline gives CDR1 MDHEN, CDR2 SYDVKM. The length of the CDR3 is 14 residues. The CDR3 loop reads CASSLTGVSYEQYF.

V usage is TRBV5-5 and J usage is TRBJ2-7; TCRdb gives TRBD1 as the D gene, but with no DNA this cannot be confirmed. There are 13 residues in the CDR3. The V gene's germline CDR1 is SGHKS and CDR2 YYEKEE (reference sequence). CDR3: CASSWDRGNEQYF.

The chain couples TRBV10-2 to TRBJ2-7. This CDR3 is 12 amino acids long. In germline, CDR1 is WSHSY, CDR2 SAAADI. The CDR3 here is CASSQGSHEQYF.

This chain uses TRBV14 with TRBJ2-7. In germline, CDR1 is SGHDN, CDR2 FVKESK. The length of the CDR3 is 17 residues. CDR3 residues: CASSQDLPRIGKYEQYF.

This chain connects TRBV7-3 to TRBJ2-1. This CDR3 is built from 15 residues. Germline V gene sequence: CDR1 SGHTA, CDR2 FQGTGA. CDR3 protein: CARSNSLSSYNEQFF. The full variable domain, its missing parts supplied by reference TRBV7-3 and TRBJ2-1, is GAGVSQTPSNKVTEKGKYVELRCDPISGHTALYWYRQSLGQGPEFLIYFQGTGAADDSGLPNDRFFAVRPEGSVSTLKIQRTERGDSAVYLCARSNSLSSYNEQFFGPGTRLTVL.

J is TRBJ2-7 and V is TRBV5-5. CDR1 is SGHKS and CDR2 is YYEKEE in the germline V gene (reference sequence). CDR3 length: 13 amino acids. The CDR3: CASSLADNYEQYF. The full variable domain, in which reference TRBV5-5 and TRBJ2-7 provide the parts outside the CDR3, is DAGVTQSPTHLIKTRGQQVTLRCSPISGHKSVSWYQQVLGQGPQFIFQYYEKEERGRGNFPDRFSARQFPNYSSELNVNALLLGDSALYLCASSLADNYEQYFGPGTRLTVT.

The chain carries TRBV4-1 and TRBJ2-7; TCRdb lists TRBD1, though no DNA is available to test this call. The CDR3 sequence is 12 residues long. CDR1 MGHRA and CDR2 YSYEKL come from the germline V gene. CDR3 protein: CASSQGRDHRDF.

The chain links TRBV29-1 to TRBJ2-7; TCRdb gives TRBD1 as the D gene, but with no DNA this cannot be confirmed. Germline CDR1 is SQVTM and CDR2 is ANQGSEA. This CDR3 is 14 amino acids long. CDR3 sequence: CSVERDTETYEQYF.

This rearrangement joins TRBV5-6 to TRBJ2-3; TCRdb selects TRBD2, and the lack of DNA leaves this call unchecked. Germline values: CDR1 SGHDT, CDR2 YYEEEE. The CDR3 consists of 13 residues. The chain's CDR3 is CASWGGLTDTQYF.

The chain joins TRBV5-6 to TRBJ1-2. The CDR3 consists of 14 residues. Germline lookup yields CDR1 SGHDT and CDR2 YYEEEE. The CDR3 spells CASSRGGSYYGYTF.

The V and J genes are TRBV4-2 and TRBJ1-1. The CDR3 covers 13 residues. The germline V gene encodes CDR1 LGHNA and CDR2 YNFKEQ. CDR3 sequence: CASSQLENTEAFF.

The chain is built from TRBV20-1 and TRBJ2-3; TCRdb selects TRBD1, and the lack of DNA leaves this call unchecked. Germline V lookup: CDR1 DFQATT, CDR2 SNEGSKA (reference sequence). This CDR3 has 17 residues. CDR3 sequence: CSAEDQGVGTRTDTQYF.

This chain joins TRBV3-1 and TRBJ2-6; TCRdb selects TRBD1, and the lack of DNA leaves this call unchecked. This CDR3 comprises 17 residues. CDR1 and CDR2 from the germline V gene are LGHDT and YNNKEL (reference sequence). The CDR3 sequence is CASSSIPQGTGANVLTF.

The chain uses TRBV7-8 and TRBJ2-1; TCRdb's D gene call, TRBD2, goes unchecked for lack of DNA. The CDR3 is 17 residues long. Germline V gene data show CDR1 as SGHVS and CDR2 as FQNEAQ. The chain's CDR3 is CASSSNSGGTSYNEQFF.